This passage covers 26 T cell receptor beta chains from one sample sequenced in a study of early T cells in non-severe SARS-CoV-2 infection. TCRdb used MiXCR to reprocess the 5' RACE reads, holding one entry per CDR3 protein. The table lists roughly 41,000 distinct CDR3 sequences, 5% to 5.5% of them singletons. The material was whole blood, obtained at baseline. The receptor source for this set is an adult who was a healthcare worker with PCR-confirmed SARS-CoV-2 infection or an uninfected control (not recorded which).

Ten or more counts support this clonotype. V is TRBV30 and J is TRBJ1-1, with 9 bases aligning to TRBD1. J gave up 1 base and V 8 bases, and 5 bases lay outside the gene matches. The CDR3 sequence is 13 residues long. The V gene's germline CDR1 is GTSNPN and CDR2 SVGIG (reference sequence). The CDR3 nucleotides are TGTGCCGGTCACAGGGGGCCGAACACTGAAGCTTTCTTT. It specifies CAGHRGPNTEAFF.

This clonotype was found many times. The gene calls are TRBV19 and TRBJ2-3, with D possibly matching TRBD2 (5 bases). Germline loops: CDR1 LNHDA, CDR2 SQIVND (reference sequence). Deletions cut 7 bases from V and 1 base from J, with 12 bases between. The CDR3 is 14 amino acids. CDR3 sequence reads: CASTRGSGTDTQYF. Written as DNA, the CDR3 is TGTGCCAGTACCCGGGGAAGTGGCACAGATACGCAGTATTTT.

In its sample, this clonotype was seen a few times. This chain uses TRBV20-1 with TRBJ1-2; 7 bases agree with TRBD1. The CDR3 length is 14 residues. After removal of 5 bases from V and 3 bases from J, the junction contained 9 bases not matched to a gene. Germline lookup yields CDR1 DFQATT and CDR2 SNEGSKA (reference sequence). The CDR3: CSAVVRGPDYGYTF. In DNA, the CDR3 is TGCAGTGCTGTGGTTAGGGGGCCTGACTATGGCTACACCTTC.

This clonotype appeared many times. This chain links TRBV28 with TRBJ2-1; D might be TRBD2 (5 bases). Germline CDR1 is MDHEN and CDR2 is SYDVKM. The CDR3 totals 18 residues. The V end lost 8 bases, the J end lost 1 base, and 24 bases lay between the germline ends. CDR3 residues: CASATGFAAPPSYNEQFF. The CDR3 DNA sequence: TGTGCCAGCGCTACGGGGTTCGCCGCACCGCCTTCCTACAATGAGCAGTTCTTC.

This clonotype has at least ten counts. The chain uses TRBV28 and TRBJ2-5; no reliable D call. CDR3 length equals 14 residues. Germline V lookup: CDR1 MDHEN, CDR2 SYDVKM. The V gene lost 4 bases and the J gene lost 1 base, with 10 bases spanning the gap. Written as DNA, the CDR3 is TGTGCCAGCAGTTCGGCAGACGTCCAAGAGACCCAGTACTTC. It yields the protein CASSSADVQETQYF.

This clonotype was counted at least ten times. As DNA, the CDR3 is TGCGCCAGCAGCCTACTAACGGGTAGCTCCTACGAGCAGTACTTC. Amino acids: CASSLLTGSSYEQYF. The J gene is TRBJ2-7, the V gene TRBV4-1, with D unclear. Trimming stripped 4 bases from V and 0 bases from J, with 13 bases between. The CDR3 runs to 15 residues. Germline CDR1 reads MGHRA; CDR2 reads YSYEKL.

In its sample, this clonotype was seen many times. The rearrangement links TRBV4-1 to TRBJ2-2; perhaps TRBD2 as D (5 bases). The length of the CDR3 is 15 residues. V was cut by 0 bases and J by 3 bases, with 8 bases left in between. From germline, CDR1 is MGHRA and CDR2 YSYEKL. The CDR3 here is CASSQDMRDTGELFF. In nucleotides, the CDR3 is TGCGCCAGCAGCCAAGATATGAGGGACACCGGGGAGCTGTTTTTT.

This clonotype was observed at least ten times. V gene TRBV2 combines with J gene TRBJ2-1; D possibly corresponds to TRBD2 (6 bases). The length of the CDR3 is 15 residues. Trimming removed 1 base at V and 7 bases at J, with 14 bases between. Germline lookup yields CDR1 SNHLY and CDR2 FYNNEI. The CDR3 nucleotides are TGTGCCAGCAGTGAAGGGCGGGATGGAGGGAATGAGCAGTTCTTC. Its protein product is CASSEGRDGGNEQFF. Full variable domain (rest looked up from reference TRBV2 and TRBJ2-1): EPEVTQTPSHQVTQMGQEVILRCVPISNHLYFYWYRQILGQKVEFLVSFYNNEISEKSEIFDDQFSVERPDGSNFTLKIRSTKLEDSAMYFCASSEGRDGGNEQFFGPGTRLTVL.

This clonotype was detected many times. The chain is built from TRBV20-1 and TRBJ2-7; perhaps TRBD2 as D (6 bases). Germline V gives CDR1 DFQATT, CDR2 SNEGSKA (reference sequence). The CDR3 sequence is 15 residues long. V lost 0 bases and J lost 2, with 14 bases in between. DNA for the CDR3: TGCAGTGCTAGAGATAATCGGGACTTCCCCTACGAGCAGTACTTC. Translating it yields CSARDNRDFPYEQYF.

This clonotype was detected ten times or more. This chain links TRBV2 with TRBJ1-1; tentatively, D is TRBD1 (5 bases). This CDR3 is 12 amino acids long. The V gene lost 0 bases and the J gene lost 10 bases, with 9 bases spanning the gap. The germline CDR1 and CDR2 sequences are SNHLY and FYNNEI. This CDR3 is CASSEAGGGAFF. CDR3 DNA sequence: TGTGCCAGCAGTGAAGCGGGGGGAGGAGCTTTCTTT.

This clonotype was observed at least ten times. CDR3 sequence: CASSTSYSGTSYEQYF. The CDR3, as DNA: TGTGCCAGCAGCACGAGCTACAGCGGGACTTCCTACGAGCAGTACTTC. The rearrangement uses TRBV11-2 and TRBJ2-7, with 7 bases aligning to TRBD2. Trimming cost V 5 bases and J 1 base; bases outside gene matches: 11. CDR1 and CDR2 (germline): SGHAT, FQNNGV. This CDR3 comprises 16 residues.

The chain joins TRBV24-1 to TRBJ2-2; tentative D call: TRBD1 (5 bases). The germline gives CDR1 KGHDR, CDR2 SFDVKD. The CDR3 sequence is 16 residues long. V was cut by 7 bases and J by 0 bases, with 14 bases left in between. CDR3 residues: CATRARATTNTGELFF. The DNA for the CDR3 is TGTGCCACCAGGGCCAGGGCTACCACGAACACCGGGGAGCTGTTTTTT.

This clonotype was recorded at least ten times. The chain couples TRBV6-5 to TRBJ1-1, with a possible D match to TRBD1 (5 bases). The CDR3 covers 13 residues. Trimming left V 6 bases short and J 7 bases short, with 15 bases between. In germline, CDR1 is MNHEY, CDR2 SVGAGI. The DNA for the CDR3 is TGTGCCAGCAGCCGAGGCAGGGAAGTTGAAGCTTTCTTT. As protein: CASSRGREVEAFF.

This clonotype was observed many times. The chain joins TRBV14 to TRBJ1-2; D gene unclear. The V end was cut by 1 base, the J end by 0 bases, with 9 bases between. The germline CDR1 and CDR2 sequences are SGHDN and FVKESK. This CDR3 has 15 amino acids. This CDR3 reads CASSQGHPTNYGYTF. The CDR3 nucleotides read TGTGCCAGCAGCCAAGGACATCCCACTAACTATGGCTACACCTTC.

This clonotype was counted many times. V is TRBV7-9 and J is TRBJ2-1; D is undetermined. CDR1 and CDR2 (germline): SEHNR, FQNEAQ (reference sequence). The CDR3 is 11 amino acids. V lost 5 bases to trimming and J lost 7 bases, with 6 bases between them. The CDR3 region is CASSRQNEQFF. The CDR3 DNA follows: TGTGCCAGCAGCCGCCAGAATGAGCAGTTCTTC.

This chain uses TRBV5-1 with TRBJ2-5, with 8 bases that match TRBD2. This CDR3 spans 13 amino acids. Germline V lookup: CDR1 SGHRS, CDR2 YFSETQ. Trimming took 9 bases from V and 5 from J; bases not matched to a gene: 9. This chain's CDR3 is CATSRGGLETQYF. DNA for the CDR3: TGCGCCACCTCCCGGGGGGGGCTCGAGACCCAGTACTTC.

This clonotype was recorded many times. This sequence joins TRBV28 and TRBJ1-5; D remains ambiguous. Per germline, CDR1 MDHEN and CDR2 SYDVKM. The ends were cut back, 2 bases at V and 9 bases at J, with 8 bases in the middle. The CDR3 consists of 12 residues. CDR3 in DNA: TGTGCCAGCAGTTTAGATAGACGGCCCCAGCATTTT. Its protein is CASSLDRRPQHF.

This clonotype was seen repeatedly, ten times or more. The rearrangement uses TRBV20-1 and TRBJ1-1, with TRBD1 matching over 7 bases. The V and J ends lost 0 bases and 0 bases, in that order; junction bases with no gene match: 4. The CDR3 spans 15 residues. Looked up from germline, CDR1 is DFQATT and CDR2 is SNEGSKA (reference sequence). The CDR3 coding sequence is TGCAGTGCTAGAGAGCACAGGGGAATGAACACTGAAGCTTTCTTT. Translated: CSAREHRGMNTEAFF.

At least ten counts were recorded for this clonotype. The V and J genes are TRBV6-1 and TRBJ1-1, with D uncertain. The CDR3 runs to 14 residues. Deletions cut 2 bases from V and 9 bases from J, with 16 bases between. The V gene's germline CDR1 is MNHNS and CDR2 SASEGT. CDR3 protein: CASSELGGGGQAFF. In DNA form, the CDR3 reads TGTGCCAGCAGTGAATTAGGAGGTGGAGGTCAAGCTTTCTTT.

The chain links TRBV29-1 to TRBJ2-1; 11 bases are a match to TRBD1. Germline CDR1 is SQVTM and CDR2 is ANQGSEA. The CDR3 covers 14 residues. J gave up 6 bases and V 6 bases, and 7 bases lay outside the gene matches. The CDR3 nucleotides are TGCAGCGTAGCCGGGACAGGGGGTGGCAATGAGCAGTTCTTC. As protein: CSVAGTGGGNEQFF.

This clonotype has just a few counts. This chain links TRBV19 with TRBJ2-3; D is uncertain. The germline gives CDR1 LNHDA, CDR2 SQIVND (reference sequence). The length of the CDR3 is 15 residues. The V and J ends lost 5 bases and 0 bases respectively, with 12 bases between them. The CDR3 DNA follows: TGTGCCAGTAGTTGGTTTTCACGGAGCACAGATACGCAGTATTTT. Protein: CASSWFSRSTDTQYF.

The chain couples TRBV27 to TRBJ2-5, with D perhaps being TRBD1 or TRBD2 (7 bases each). CDR3 size: 16 residues. Trimming took 5 bases from V and 1 from J, leaving 17 bases between them. Germline V gives CDR1 MNHEY, CDR2 SMNVEV (reference sequence). The DNA of the CDR3 is TGTGCCAGCAGTCTGACAGGGAGGGGGCCCCAAGAGACCCAGTACTTC. This encodes CASSLTGRGPQETQYF.

This clonotype has a handful of counts. A much larger clone differs from this one at a single base, so this may be a read error. The genes are TRBV11-2 and TRBJ2-7; 8 positions match TRBD1. Germline V gives CDR1 SGHAT, CDR2 FQNNGV. The CDR3 is made up of 13 amino acids. Here the CDR3 reads CAGSRDRLYEQYF. CDR3 DNA sequence: TGTGCCGGCAGCCGGGACAGGTTGTACGAGCAGTACTTC.

There are many counts of this clonotype. The V call is TRBV21-1, the J call TRBJ2-7; the DNA was not compared with TRBD1, the D call given in the table. TRBV21-1 is described as a pseudogene. This CDR3 has 13 amino acids. The CDR3 coding sequence is TGTGCCAGCAGCAAACAGGGGGGATGCGAGCAGTACTTC. Protein product: CASSKQGGCEQYF.

This clonotype was counted a few times. A read error is possible here, since a much larger clone lies one base away. The chain joins TRBV25-1 to TRBJ2-3; no clear D gene. CDR3 length equals 11 residues. Germline loops: CDR1 MGHDK, CDR2 SYGVNS. V was trimmed by 5 bases and J by 2 bases, leaving 2 bases between them. The CDR3 nucleotides are TGTGCCAGCAGTATCACAGATACGCAGTATTTT. This codes for CASSITDTQYF.

This clonotype was recorded at least ten times. CDR3 amino acids: CASSLRTSMHEQYF. The CDR3 nucleotides read TGTGCCAGCAGTTTAAGAACTAGCATGCACGAGCAGTACTTC. The J gene is TRBJ2-7, the V gene TRBV27, with a possible D match to TRBD2 (6 bases). Germline V CDR1 and CDR2: MNHEY, SMNVEV (reference sequence). The CDR3 has 14 amino acids. V was clipped by 2 bases and J by 5 bases, with 13 bases between them.